This T cell receptor beta chain stems from a study of T cell repertoires and HLA-DP antigens. On the study more broadly: Alloreactive CD4+ T cells targeted HLA-DP on transduced HeLa.

The CDR3 spans 15 residues. Per the germline V gene, CDR1 is SGHRS and CDR2 is YFSETQ. Trimming removed 3 bases from V and 3 bases from J; junction bases left unmatched: 6. Sequencing used immunoSEQ multiplex PCR; TCRdb keeps in-frame clones, though not all of them. This sample carries about 73,000 clones, roughly 78% of them seen once, and the ten largest clones take more than 1.5%. Points on this clone: Its antigen is not identified.

The clonotype was recovered from a man in his sixties in good health and CMV-seronegative. The V gene is TRBV5-1, the J gene TRBJ2-3, with TRBD2 matching over 8 bases. The sample taken for sequencing was CD4+ T cells from PBMCs. In DNA, the CDR3 is TGCGCCAGCAGCTCACGGACTAGCAAAACAGATACGCAGTATTTT. Protein sequence: CASSSRTSKTDTQYF. Full variable domain (rest looked up from reference TRBV5-1 and TRBJ2-3): KAGVTQTPRYLIKTRGQQVTLSCSPISGHRSVSWYQQTPGQGLQFLFEYFSETQRNKGNFPGRFSGRQFSNSRSEMNVSTLELGDSALYLCASSSRTSKTDTQYFGPGTRLTVL.